The 18 T cell receptor beta chains below were found in one sample sequenced in a study of T cells in Graves' hyperthyroidism and ophthalmopathy. Amplification of TCR beta CDR3 regions was performed using RNA transcripts as template. The study used the HTBI primer set for a first-round RT-PCR of the TCR CDR3. TCRdb reprocessed the multiplex PCR reads with MiXCR, giving one entry per CDR3 protein. This sample has more than 500,000 distinct CDR3 sequences, with approximately 44% found just once. The source material was peripheral blood or thyroid tissue (not recorded which). The origin of the receptors is an adult woman with Graves' disease, either hyperthyroidism or ophthalmopathy (not recorded which).

This clonotype has only one observation. This rearrangement joins TRBV7-9 to TRBJ1-1; TRBD1 agrees at 8 bases. The CDR3 sequence is 17 residues long. In germline, CDR1 is SEHNR, CDR2 FQNEAQ (reference sequence). V shed 7 bases, J shed 3 bases, and the junction held 16 bases outside the gene matches. The chain's CDR3 is CASIRLQGDYGYTEAFF. The DNA of the CDR3 is TGTGCCAGCATCCGACTACAGGGGGACTATGGCTACACTGAAGCTTTCTTT.

The V and J genes are TRBV12-3 or TRBV12-4 and TRBJ1-1, with a tentative D call TRBD1 (6 bases). The germline V and J ends were trimmed by 4 bases and 5 bases, with 14 bases remaining between them. The CDR3 loop spans 14 amino acids. CDR3 in amino acids: CASSWPGARTEAFF. CDR3 coding DNA: TGTGCCAGCAGTTGGCCGGGGGCGAGAACTGAAGCTTTCTTT.

The sample holds many counts of this clonotype. The V call is TRBV7-2, the J call TRBJ2-5, with 10 bases lining up with TRBD2. With V trimmed by 3 bases and J by 5 bases, 21 bases remained unmatched. The CDR3 covers 20 residues. Germline V gene data show CDR1 as SGHTA and CDR2 as FQGNSA. The CDR3 DNA reads TGTGCCAGCAGCTTTAAGGCTAGCGGGAGCAGAAGGCTAGGGGCGGAGACCCAGTACTTC. Translated: CASSFKASGSRRLGAETQYF. The entire variable domain, with the rest obtained from reference TRBV7-2 and TRBJ2-5, is as follows: GAGVSQSPSNKVTEKGKDVELRCDPISGHTALYWYRQSLGQGLEFLIYFQGNSAPDKSGLPSDRFSAERTGGSVSTLTIQRTQQEDSAVYLCASSFKASGSRRLGAETQYFGPGTRLLVL.

This clonotype was counted at least ten times. The chain couples TRBV5-6 to TRBJ1-5; 8 bases map to TRBD1. CDR3 length: 14 amino acids. With 4 bases clipped from V and 1 base from J, the junction kept 1 base outside the gene matches. Germline V lookup: CDR1 SGHDT, CDR2 YYEEEE. CDR3: CASSRTGSNQPQHF. CDR3 coding DNA: TGTGCCAGCAGCCGGACAGGGAGCAATCAGCCCCAGCATTTT.

This clonotype was recorded at least ten times. CDR3 in amino acids: CSAPRNRDTEAFF. CDR3 nucleotides: TGCAGTGCCCCCCGGAACAGGGACACTGAAGCTTTCTTT. The chain recombines TRBV20-1 with TRBJ1-1; weak D call: TRBD1 (6 bases). V lost 6 bases and J lost 3, with 14 bases in between. From germline, CDR1 is DFQATT and CDR2 SNEGSKA (reference sequence). This CDR3 is 13 amino acids long.

The chain employs TRBV7-8 and TRBJ1-4; no definite D call. Trimming took off 1 base at V and 0 bases at J, with 9 bases between the two ends. The germline gives CDR1 SGHVS, CDR2 FQNEAQ. CDR3 size: 16 residues. The CDR3 region is CASSLVRGATNEKLFF. The CDR3 nucleotides are TGTGCCAGCAGCTTAGTGCGGGGTGCAACTAATGAAAAACTGTTTTTT.

This clonotype appeared a few times. The chain carries TRBV10-3 and TRBJ1-2; D is ambiguous. Trimming shortened V by 2 bases and J by 2 bases, and 9 bases separated the two germline ends. The CDR3 covers 14 residues. Germline V CDR1 and CDR2: ENHRY, SYGVKD. Written as DNA, the CDR3 is TGTGCCATCAGTGAGGAGGGTCCAAACTATGGCTACACCTTC. Residues: CAISEEGPNYGYTF.

The J gene is TRBJ1-1, the V gene TRBV7-3, with TRBD1 identical over 7 bases. The junction had 4 bases not matched to a gene; V was cut back by 7 bases and J by 8 bases. Germline V gene sequence: CDR1 SGHTA, CDR2 FQGTGA. CDR3 length: 11 amino acids. The DNA for the CDR3 is TGTGCCAGCAAATTAGGGGGCGAAGCTTTCTTT. This sequence encodes CASKLGGEAFF.

This clonotype was recorded at least ten times. The chain joins TRBV19 to TRBJ2-2; 15 bases fit TRBD2. V was pared by 2 bases and J by 2 bases, with 12 bases of the junction left unmatched. The CDR3 has 21 amino acids. Per germline, CDR1 LNHDA and CDR2 SQIVND (reference sequence). CDR3 in amino acids: CASSIMRGGLAGGINTGELFF. The CDR3 nucleotides are TGTGCCAGTAGTATAATGAGGGGAGGACTAGCGGGAGGGATAAACACCGGGGAGCTGTTTTTT.

This clonotype was counted ten times or more. The J gene is TRBJ1-5, the V gene TRBV20-1; maybe TRBD1 (5 bases). This CDR3 region has 13 residues. CDR1 DFQATT and CDR2 SNEGSKA come from the germline V gene (reference sequence). V shed 6 bases and J shed 6 bases, with 15 bases lying between them. As DNA, the CDR3 is TGCAGTGCACATACGCGGGGGGGTCAGCCCCAGCATTTT. Amino acid sequence: CSAHTRGGQPQHF.

The gene calls are TRBV10-3 and TRBJ2-7, with TRBD2 as a possible D gene (6 bases). With 5 bases removed from V and 4 bases from J, the gap between germline ends came to 18 bases. This CDR3 contains 15 residues. Germline V lookup: CDR1 ENHRY, CDR2 SYGVKD. Written as DNA, the CDR3 is TGTGCCATCAGTAGTACCGGAGGGCCCGGTTACGAGCAGTACTTC. It specifies CAISSTGGPGYEQYF.

Many counts were recorded for this clonotype. The genes are TRBV3-1 and TRBJ1-6; D not resolved. V lost 1 base to trimming and J lost 10 bases, with 11 bases between them. This CDR3 region has 14 residues. Germline assignment: CDR1 LGHDT and CDR2 YNNKEL (reference sequence). DNA of the CDR3: TGTGCCAGCAGCCAAGTTCAAGGCCAATCACCCCTCCACTTT. This sequence encodes CASSQVQGQSPLHF. The full variable domain, rest sourced from reference TRBV3-1 and TRBJ1-6, is DTAVSQTPKYLVTQMGNDKSIKCEQNLGHDTMYWYKQDSKKFLKIMFSYNNKELIINETVPNRFSPKSPDKAHLNLHINSLELGDSAVYFCASSQVQGQSPLHFGNGTRLTVT.

The chain couples TRBV6-5 to TRBJ1-6, with D unresolved. V was shortened by 5 bases and J by 7 bases, with 12 bases between the two germline ends. There are 14 residues in the CDR3. CDR1 and CDR2 from the germline V gene are MNHEY and SVGAGI. In DNA form, the CDR3 reads TGTGCCAGCAGTAACAGAAATCAGAATTCACCCCTCCACTTT. This encodes CASSNRNQNSPLHF.

CDR3 in DNA: TGTGCCATGGCGGGGGGGGCTGGAAACACCATATATTTT. This encodes CAMAGGAGNTIYF. The chain carries TRBV10-3 and TRBJ1-3; a weak D match, TRBD1 (5 bases). With 9 bases removed from V and 2 bases from J, the gap between germline ends came to 11 bases. Germline CDR1 reads ENHRY; CDR2 reads SYGVKD. The length of the CDR3 is 13 residues.

This clonotype was seen at least ten times. The gene calls are TRBV6-1 and TRBJ1-4; unclear D gene. Germline V CDR1 and CDR2: MNHNS, SASEGT. The CDR3 runs 9 residues. V lost 2 bases and J lost 11, with 0 bases in between. CDR3 loop: CASSEKLFF. The CDR3 DNA reads TGTGCCAGCAGTGAAAAACTGTTTTTT.

This clonotype was recorded a few times. The chain couples TRBV5-1 to TRBJ2-3, with a tentative D call TRBD2 (6 bases). From germline, CDR1 is SGHRS and CDR2 YFSETQ. Trimming pared 1 base from V and 1 base from J, leaving 10 bases between. The CDR3 length is 15 residues. The CDR3: CASSLWEAGTDTQYF. Written as DNA, the CDR3 is TGCGCCAGCAGCTTGTGGGAGGCGGGCACAGATACGCAGTATTTT.

This clonotype was recorded at least ten times. This sequence joins TRBV29-1 and TRBJ1-1; 8 positions agree with TRBD1. CDR3 length: 14 amino acids. Germline CDR1 reads SQVTM; CDR2 reads ANQGSEA. The junction had 7 bases not matched to a gene; V was cut back by 3 bases and J by 4 bases. The CDR3 sequence: CSVDSGGRRTEAFF. The CDR3 DNA is TGCAGCGTTGATTCAGGGGGCCGCCGCACTGAAGCTTTCTTT.

This chain uses TRBV5-1 with TRBJ1-2; D gene uncertain. V lost 3 bases, J lost 4 bases, and 13 bases lay in between. There are 14 residues in the CDR3. Germline V gives CDR1 SGHRS, CDR2 YFSETQ. The CDR3 nucleotides read TGCGCCAGCAGCTCCTCCACGACGGCCTATGGCTACACCTTC. It translates to CASSSSTTAYGYTF.